These T cell receptor beta chains were read from a single sample in a study of neurological immune-mediated disorders. A single record per CDR3 protein comes from TCRdb applying MiXCR to the 5' RACE reads. The sample has roughly 32,000 distinct CDR3 sequences, approximately 4.2% seen once; the top ten hold under 2.5%. Sequences were obtained from PBMCs. These receptors were taken from a man under 40 with multiple sclerosis. Each CDR3 is given with its conserved first and last residue. D genes are given only for firm matches. The size of a clone is reported for some rows only, either as once, few or many, or as a class for expanded clones.

TRBJ1-1 | - | many | TRBV20-1 | TGCAGTGCTAGTCAACAGGGATCTACGAACACTGAAGCTTTCTTT | CSASQQGSTNTEAFF
TRBJ1-5 | - | few | TRBV20-1 | TGCAGTGCTAGAGATAGTAAGCTTTACCGCAATCAGCCCCAGCATTTT | CSARDSKLYRNQPQHF
TRBJ2-7 | TRBD2 | medium-sized | TRBV7-8 | TGTGCCAGCAGCTTCCAAACGGGACTAGCCCTGGGCGAGCAGTACTTC | CASSFQTGLALGEQYF
TRBJ1-1 | - | many | TRBV12-3/TRBV12-4 | TGTGCCAGCAAGGTTGGGAACACTGAAGCTTTCTTT | CASKVGNTEAFF
TRBJ1-5 | - | many | TRBV15 | TGTGCCACCAGCAGCCTTGGGGGCAATCAGCCCCAGCATTTT | CATSSLGGNQPQHF
TRBJ2-7 | TRBD1 | - | TRBV15 | TGTGCCACCAGCAGCCGACAGGGATACTACGAGCAGTACTTC | CATSSRQGYYEQYF
TRBJ1-1 | TRBD1 | few | TRBV20-1 | TGCAGTGCTAGCCGGGACAGAACTGAAGCTTTCTTT | CSASRDRTEAFF
TRBJ2-3 | TRBD1 | few | TRBV20-1 | TGCAGTGGACAGGGGAGGTATACAGATACGCAGTATTTT | CSGQGRYTDTQYF
TRBJ1-2 | TRBD1 | many | TRBV11-2 | TGTGCCAGCAGCTCTCCGGGACAGGGGAGCTATGGCTACACCTTC | CASSSPGQGSYGYTF
TRBJ2-2 | TRBD1 | many | TRBV10-3 | TGTGCCACCAGGGACAGGGAAGAAGGTACCGGGGAGCTGTTTTTT | CATRDREEGTGELFF
TRBJ1-1 | - | many | TRBV4-1 | TGCGCCAGCAGCGTACAGGTCTTGATGAACACTGAAGCTTTCTTT | CASSVQVLMNTEAFF
TRBJ1-2 | - | many | TRBV7-3 | TGTGCCAGCAGCCCCCCCGGGACATCCTATGGCTACACCTTC | CASSPPGTSYGYTF
TRBJ2-3 | TRBD1 | - | TRBV5-4 | TGTGCCAGCAGCTTGGGGGACAGGGTAGGAGATACGCAGTATTTT | CASSLGDRVGDTQYF
TRBJ2-5 | TRBD1 | many | TRBV10-3 | TGTGCCACCAAGGGGACAGGAAAAGAGACCCAGTACTTC | CATKGTGKETQYF
TRBJ2-1 | - | many | TRBV20-1 | TGCAGTGCCAAAGACTGGGTTAATGAGCAGTTCTTC | CSAKDWVNEQFF
TRBJ1-2 | - | many | TRBV7-2 | TGTGCCAGCAGCTGGGGGGAGGGTGATGGCTACACCTTC | CASSWGEGDGYTF
TRBJ1-1 | - | many | TRBV29-1 | TGCAGCGTTCGTAGGTCCGGGTGGGCTTTCTTT | CSVRRSGWAFF
TRBJ2-1 | - | many | TRBV9 | TGTGCCAGCAGCGTAGCGGACACTCTCGATGAGCAGTTCTTC | CASSVADTLDEQFF
TRBJ1-4 | - | many | TRBV24-1 | TGTGCCACCAGCGCGCAAGGAGGGTCTAATGAAAAACTGTTTTTT | CATSAQGGSNEKLFF
TRBJ2-7 | - | many | TRBV12-3/TRBV12-4 | TGTGCCAGCAGTTTTAGACAGCGAGTCCGCGAGCAGTACTTC | CASSFRQRVREQYF
TRBJ1-1 | - | many | TRBV27 | TGTGCCAGCAGTTGGACAGCGAACACTGAAGCTTTCTTT | CASSWTANTEAFF
TRBJ2-1 | - | many | TRBV7-2 | TGTGCCAGCAGCTTAGCCCTTAGCTTAGGTGGAGCGAATGAGCAGTTCTTC | CASSLALSLGGANEQFF
TRBJ2-2 | - | many | TRBV5-6 | TGTGCCAGCACCCCGTCGGGGCGGGGCGGGGAGCTGTTTTTT | CASTPSGRGGELFF
TRBJ2-3 | TRBD2 | many | TRBV6-4 | TGTGCCAGCAGTGACCTGGCGGGGGGAGCAACAAATACGCAGTATTTT | CASSDLAGGATNTQYF
TRBJ1-1 | - | many | TRBV18 | TGTGCCAGCTCGTCGGGAGTTGAAGCTTTCTTT | CASSSGVEAFF
TRBJ2-6 | TRBD2 | many | TRBV9 | TGTGCCAGCAGCCCCAGGCTAGCGGGGGGCTCTGGGGCCAACGTCCTGACTTTC | CASSPRLAGGSGANVLTF
TRBJ2-7 | TRBD1 | many | TRBV7-2 | TGTGCCAGCAGCCCCACGGACAGGGGAGACTTCTACGAGCAGTACTTC | CASSPTDRGDFYEQYF
TRBJ1-5 | - | few | TRBV20-1 | TGCAGTGCTAGCCGCGACAGCAGCAATCAGCCCCAGAATTTT | CSASRDSSNQPQNF
TRBJ2-5 | - | few | TRBV20-1 | TGCAGTGCTAGAGGGGTAGGGGACGGGGAGACCCAGTACTTC | CSARGVGDGETQYF
TRBJ2-3 | - | many | TRBV20-1 | TGCAGTGCTAGACCGCCCCTTTTCCGCAGCACAGATACGCAGTATTTT | CSARPPLFRSTDTQYF
TRBJ1-4 | - | many | TRBV10-3 | TGTGCCATCAGTGACGGGAAGTCTAATGAAAAACTGTTTTTT | CAISDGKSNEKLFF
TRBJ2-7 | TRBD2 | - | TRBV5-1 | TGCGCCAGCAGCTTGACTAGCGGTTCCTACGAGCAGTACTTC | CASSLTSGSYEQYF
TRBJ2-3 | - | many | TRBV6-1 | TGTGCCAGCAGCCGACTAGGACCCACAGATACGCAGTATTTT | CASSRLGPTDTQYF
TRBJ2-3 | - | many | TRBV27 | TGTGCCAGCAGTAGAGGAACGACAAGAACAGATACGCAGTATTTT | CASSRGTTRTDTQYF
TRBJ1-2 | - | many | TRBV7-6 | TGTGCCAGCAGCCCCCTATGGGAAACCTATGGCTACACCTTC | CASSPLWETYGYTF
TRBJ1-5 | - | many | TRBV10-3 | TGTGCCATCAGTGGTTACAGGGACGGGCAGCCCCAGCATTTT | CAISGYRDGQPQHF
TRBJ1-2 | - | many | TRBV29-1 | TGCAGCGTTGGCCTTATTAACTATGGCTACACCTTC | CSVGLINYGYTF
TRBJ1-5 | - | many | TRBV7-6 | TGTGCCAGCAGCTTAGTACAGGGCGAGCAGCCCCAGCATTTT | CASSLVQGEQPQHF
TRBJ1-3 | - | - | TRBV3-1 | TGTGCCAGCAGCCAAGGGGGTGTCGCAAACACCATATATTTT | CASSQGGVANTIYF
TRBJ2-7 | TRBD1 | - | TRBV29-1 | TGCAGCGTCGGGGGGACAGGGGATTCCTCCTACGAGCAGTACTTC | CSVGGTGDSSYEQYF
TRBJ1-2 | - | - | TRBV6-2/TRBV6-3 | TGTGCCAGCAGACGAGGGACGGACAACTATGGCTACACCTTC | CASRRGTDNYGYTF
TRBJ1-1 | - | many | TRBV2 | TGTGCCAGCCGGGAGGTGCAGGGACCAGCTTTCTTT | CASREVQGPAFF
TRBJ2-7 | - | few | TRBV5-5 | TGTGCCAGCAGCTCGGGCTACGAGCAGTACTTC | CASSSGYEQYF
TRBJ1-2 | - | many | TRBV20-1 | TGCAGTGCGACGCCAAACCACTATGGCTACACCTTC | CSATPNHYGYTF
TRBJ2-3 | TRBD2 | many | TRBV3-1 | TGTGCCAGCAGCCAAGATGCGCGGGGGGCCGCCACAGATACGCAGTATTTT | CASSQDARGAATDTQYF
TRBJ2-3 | - | many | TRBV7-2 | TGTGCCAGCAGCTCCAGTATAACAGATACGCAGTATTTT | CASSSSITDTQYF
TRBJ2-3 | TRBD2 | many | TRBV12-3/TRBV12-4 | TGTGCCAGCAGTTTTTGGGCTAGCGGGGCGCAGGATACGCAGTATTTT | CASSFWASGAQDTQYF
TRBJ2-5 | - | many | TRBV4-3 | TGCGCCAGCAGCCAAGATTGGCAGCAAGAGACCCAGTACTTC | CASSQDWQQETQYF
TRBJ2-1 | - | many | TRBV7-4 | TGTGCCAGCGCAGGGGATGAGCAGTTCTTC | CASAGDEQFF
TRBJ1-1 | - | many | TRBV7-2 | TGTGCCAGCAGCGAGCAGGGGAGGGCTGAAGCTTTCTTT | CASSEQGRAEAFF
TRBJ2-5 | TRBD2 | many | TRBV20-1 | TGCAGTGCTAGTTCCGGGACTAGCGGGGAGTACCAAGAGACCCAGTACTTC | CSASSGTSGEYQETQYF
TRBJ1-5 | - | many | TRBV7-2 | TGTGCCAGCAGCTTAGCCCGGGGGTCCCGGCCCCAGCATTTT | CASSLARGSRPQHF
TRBJ1-6 | - | many | TRBV7-8 | TGTGCCAGCAGCTGGACGGGGAGCTCCTATAATTCACCCCTCCACTTT | CASSWTGSSYNSPLHF
TRBJ1-2 | - | many | TRBV5-5 | TGTGCCAGCAGCGAGAGGGTCGACGGCTACACCTTC | CASSERVDGYTF
TRBJ1-4 | - | many | TRBV10-3 | TGTGCCATCAGTGAGTCCTGGGAGGAAAAACTGTTTTTT | CAISESWEEKLFF
TRBJ1-1 | - | few | TRBV7-2 | TGTGCCAGCAGCTTCTTCAGGGGAAACACTGAAGCTTTCTTT | CASSFFRGNTEAFF
TRBJ2-3 | - | many | TRBV20-1 | TGCAGTGCTAGAGATGGTCCGGAGACGCAGTATTTT | CSARDGPETQYF
TRBJ1-5 | - | few | TRBV10-2 | - | CASTVGQGSNQPQNF
TRBJ2-2 | TRBD1 | many | TRBV9 | TGTGCCAGCAGTTGGACAGGTCGGACCGGGGAGCTGTTTTTT | CASSWTGRTGELFF